The 10 T cell receptor beta chains presented below share a single source sample, sequenced in a study of blood T cell repertoires in COVID-19. Some clones are missing from TCRdb's copy, which holds only in-frame ones; the method was immunoSEQ multiplex PCR. The repertoire has approximately 490,000 clones, 88% of them found once; the top ten carry around 7.9%. Sequenced sample: PBMCs or T cells enriched from blood (not recorded which). The receptors were sampled from a woman aged 55-69 years who had recovered from COVID-19.

The chain recombines TRBV4-2 with TRBJ2-2; TRBD1 agrees at 8 bases. CDR1 is LGHNA, CDR2 YNFKEQ, per germline. This CDR3 spans 18 amino acids. After removal of 0 bases from V and 4 bases from J, the junction contained 10 bases not matched to a gene. CDR3 in DNA: TGTGCCAGCAGCCAAGATCGGCCAGGGGGCGCTGGCACCGGGGAGCTGTTTTTT. This codes for CASSQDRPGGAGTGELFF.

The chain carries TRBV18 and TRBJ1-3, with D tentatively TRBD1 (6 bases). Deletions cut 4 bases from V and 0 bases from J, with 16 bases between. The CDR3 totals 17 residues. Germline V lookup: CDR1 KGHSH, CDR2 LQKENI. The CDR3 spells CASSRQPDRTSGNTIYF. CDR3 coding DNA: TGTGCCAGCTCACGACAACCTGACAGGACCTCTGGAAACACCATATATTTT.

This clone was counted a few times. The chain combines TRBV27 with TRBJ1-6; D is undetermined. Per germline, CDR1 MNHEY and CDR2 SMNVEV (reference sequence). The CDR3 loop spans 14 amino acids. V lost 6 bases, J lost 9 bases, and 15 bases lay in between. CDR3 loop: CASRRFQAGSPLHF. Here the CDR3 DNA reads TGTGCCAGCAGAAGGTTTCAGGCGGGTTCACCCCTCCACTTT.

The gene calls are TRBV7-2 and TRBJ1-2; tentatively, D is TRBD1 (5 bases). The germline CDR1 and CDR2 sequences are SGHTA and FQGNSA. V was trimmed by 1 base and J by 8 bases, leaving 17 bases between them. The CDR3 contains 15 residues. The CDR3: CASSLGQWATRGYTF. The CDR3 nucleotides read TGTGCCAGCAGCTTAGGACAGTGGGCAACGCGAGGCTACACCTTC.

This clone was observed once. This sequence joins TRBV19 and TRBJ2-7; D gene uncertain. Per the germline V gene, CDR1 is LNHDA and CDR2 is SQIVND (reference sequence). This CDR3 region has 13 residues. V was shortened by 5 bases and J by 3 bases, with 11 bases between the two germline ends. The CDR3 sequence is CASSPRVFYEQYF. DNA of the CDR3: TGTGCCAGTAGTCCCCGGGTCTTCTACGAGCAGTACTTC.

The chain recombines TRBV4-1 with TRBJ1-1; D is unclear. CDR3 length equals 13 residues. V lost 3 bases, J lost 1 base, and 6 bases lay in between. CDR1 and CDR2 (germline): MGHRA, YSYEKL. The CDR3 coding sequence is TGCGCCAGCAGCCACCCAGGGAACACTGAAGCTTTCTTT. Residues: CASSHPGNTEAFF.

The chain links TRBV5-6 to TRBJ1-1; 8 bases are a match to TRBD1. CDR3 length: 16 residues. With 4 bases clipped from V and 0 bases from J, the junction kept 8 bases outside the gene matches. Germline V CDR1 and CDR2: SGHDT, YYEEEE. The CDR3 bases are TGTGCCAGCAGCACCGACAGGGGCCACATGAACACTGAAGCTTTCTTT. Translated: CASSTDRGHMNTEAFF.

With regard to this clone: Other DNA sequences in the sample encode the same CDR3. The J gene is TRBJ2-2, the V gene TRBV5-1, with 7 bases lining up with TRBD2. V lost 4 bases to trimming and J lost 5 bases; unmatched junction nucleotides: 2. CDR1 and CDR2 (germline): SGHRS, YFSETQ. CDR3 length equals 13 residues. CDR3 sequence reads: CASSRGGTGELFF. In nucleotides, the CDR3 is TGCGCCAGCAGCAGGGGAGGGACCGGGGAGCTGTTTTTT.

This chain connects TRBV5-1 to TRBJ2-2; 8 bases align to TRBD2. The CDR3 loop spans 14 amino acids. V dropped 6 bases and J dropped 3; count of bases not matched to a gene: 4. Germline loops: CDR1 SGHRS, CDR2 YFSETQ. Here the CDR3 reads CASTGGAYTGELFF. CDR3 in DNA: TGCGCCAGCACCGGGGGGGCCTACACCGGGGAGCTGTTTTTT.

The rearrangement uses TRBV2 and TRBJ2-2, with no clear D. The CDR3 is made up of 13 amino acids. Trimming removed 6 bases from V and 5 bases from J, with 10 bases in between. Germline V gives CDR1 SNHLY, CDR2 FYNNEI. CDR3 nucleotide sequence: TGTGCCAGCAGGTCAGAGAGGACCGGGGAGCTGTTTTTT. Translated, it gives CASRSERTGELFF.